This TCR beta chain is from a study of control samples from healthy donors and cancer patients. The germline CDR1 and CDR2 sequences are SGHVS and FQNEAQ. Trimming took 6 bases from V and 4 from J, leaving 13 bases between them. The CDR3 runs 14 residues. Repertoires were generated with immunoSEQ multiplex PCR, while TCRdb's copy carries only in-frame clones and drops some. This table has 130,000 or so clones, under 95% appearing once. This TCR was sampled from a man in his forties or fifties in good health. The J gene is TRBJ1-5, the V gene TRBV7-8; the D is unclear. Sequenced input: blood. The CDR3 is CASRAGGLNQPQHF. The CDR3 DNA is TGTGCCAGCAGGGCGGGAGGCCTAAATCAGCCCCAGCATTTT.